These 25 T cell receptor beta chains share one sample of origin, sequenced in a study of CXCR3-negative and CXCR3-positive naive CD8 T cells. The authors prepared UMI-labeled TRB cDNA libraries by 5' RACE. TCRdb reprocessed the 5' RACE reads and keeps a single row for each CDR3 protein, giving no DNA. The table lists fewer than 60,000 distinct CDR3 sequences. The source material was memory CD8+ T cells from blood. These receptors were collected from a human donor in good health. Some clones in this sample may be carry-over from other donors' samples.

This chain uses TRBV7-9 with TRBJ2-1; the D call of TRBD2 rests on TCRdb alone, since no DNA is present to check it. The length of the CDR3 is 15 residues. CDR1 SEHNR and CDR2 FQNEAQ come from the germline V gene (reference sequence). Here the CDR3 reads CASSLEGLLGNEQFF.

The chain is built from TRBV7-2 and TRBJ2-2. Per the germline V gene, CDR1 is SGHTA and CDR2 is FQGNSA. The CDR3 covers 14 residues. The CDR3 here is CASSETGYTGELFF.

The chain employs TRBV21-1 and TRBJ1-4; with no DNA, the TCRdb D assignment of TRBD1 cannot be verified. TRBV21-1 is described as a pseudogene. The CDR3 contains 15 residues. This chain's CDR3 is CASIATVQINEKLFF.

The J gene is TRBJ1-1, the V gene TRBV7-2. This CDR3 spans 14 amino acids. Germline CDR1 is SGHTA and CDR2 is FQGNSA. CDR3: CASSLALGNTEAFF.

The chain joins TRBV5-5 to TRBJ2-7; TCRdb gives TRBD2 as the D gene, but with no DNA this cannot be confirmed. Germline assignment: CDR1 SGHKS and CDR2 YYEKEE (reference sequence). The CDR3 is 14 amino acids. The CDR3 loop reads CASSLAASGSEQYF.

The V call is TRBV28, the J call TRBJ2-7; the TCRdb call, TRBD1, lacks DNA for checking. CDR3 size: 11 residues. Germline lookup yields CDR1 MDHEN and CDR2 SYDVKM. The chain's CDR3 is CASSFGQVAYF.

V is TRBV7-9 and J is TRBJ1-1. This CDR3 has 12 residues. CDR1 and CDR2 from the germline V gene are SEHNR and FQNEAQ (reference sequence). The CDR3 loop is CASSLDKAEAFF.

The chain couples TRBV7-9 to TRBJ1-5; TCRdb indicates TRBD1, and absent DNA this call remains unverified. Germline V CDR1 and CDR2: SEHNR, FQNEAQ (reference sequence). The CDR3 is 16 amino acids. The CDR3 sequence: CASSPRQYNSNQPQHF. Full variable domain (remainder filled in from reference TRBV7-9 and TRBJ1-5): DTGVSQNPRHKITKRGQNVTFRCDPISEHNRLYWYRQTLGQGPEFLTYFQNEAQLEKSRLLSDRFSAERPKGSFSTLEIQRTEQGDSAMYLCASSPRQYNSNQPQHFGDGTRLSIL.

This rearrangement joins TRBV12-3 or TRBV12-4 to TRBJ2-3. The CDR3 runs to 14 residues. The CDR3 protein is CASSLAVESDTQYF.

The rearrangement uses TRBV5-1 and TRBJ2-7; with no DNA, the TCRdb D assignment of TRBD1 cannot be verified. The CDR3 contains 13 residues. From germline, CDR1 is SGHRS and CDR2 YFSETQ. CDR3 protein: CASSSGGTYEQYF.

The genes are TRBV20-1 and TRBJ2-7. Per the germline V gene, CDR1 is DFQATT and CDR2 is SNEGSKA (reference sequence). This CDR3 spans 14 amino acids. The CDR3 loop reads CSAREDALSYEQYF.

The genes are TRBV24-1 and TRBJ2-1; lacking DNA, the TRBD1 call made by TCRdb goes unchecked. CDR1 and CDR2 from the germline V gene are KGHDR and SFDVKD. The CDR3 totals 15 residues. The CDR3: CATSDRDREVDEQFF.

The J gene is TRBJ1-3, the V gene TRBV5-6. This CDR3 is 15 amino acids long. CDR1 SGHDT and CDR2 YYEEEE come from the germline V gene. The CDR3 sequence is CASSLDRNSGNTIYF.

The gene calls are TRBV6-5 and TRBJ2-5; TCRdb's D call of TRBD2 is untestable without DNA. Germline CDR1 reads MNHEY; CDR2 reads SVGAGI. This CDR3 region has 16 residues. The CDR3 sequence: CASGLTDRFYEETQYF.

The chain carries TRBV9 and TRBJ2-1; TCRdb returns TRBD1, unconfirmable since there is no DNA. The CDR3 length is 15 residues. Germline values: CDR1 SGDLS, CDR2 YYNGEE. Here the CDR3 reads CASSVGGAAYNEQFF.

The chain links TRBV6-4 to TRBJ1-1. CDR1 and CDR2 from the germline V gene are MRHNA and SNTAGT. The CDR3 runs to 13 residues. CDR3 sequence reads: CASSEGANTEAFF.

The chain links TRBV29-1 to TRBJ2-5; TCRdb selects TRBD1, and the lack of DNA leaves this call unchecked. CDR1 and CDR2 from the germline V gene are SQVTM and ANQGSEA. The CDR3 is 15 amino acids. The CDR3: CSVEIPDREQETQYF.

The rearrangement links TRBV12-3 or TRBV12-4 to TRBJ2-3; TCRdb proposes TRBD2, but this gene call is untestable without DNA. There are 16 residues in the CDR3. This CDR3 reads CASSRGGAGWTDTQYF.

J is TRBJ2-5 and V is TRBV7-9; TCRdb's assignment of TRBD2 cannot be checked, as there is no DNA. There are 16 residues in the CDR3. In germline, CDR1 is SEHNR, CDR2 FQNEAQ (reference sequence). The CDR3 loop reads CASSFGLAPTQETQYF.

The genes are TRBV7-2 and TRBJ2-4; with no DNA, the TCRdb D assignment of TRBD1 cannot be verified. Looked up from germline, CDR1 is SGHTA and CDR2 is FQGNSA. The CDR3 covers 17 residues. This CDR3 reads CASSLSYVRLAKNIQYF. The variable domain in full, with the rest retrieved from reference TRBV7-2 and TRBJ2-4, is GAGVSQSPSNKVTEKGKDVELRCDPISGHTALYWYRQSLGQGLEFLIYFQGNSAPDKSGLPSDRFSAERTGGSVSTLTIQRTQQEDSAVYLCASSLSYVRLAKNIQYFGAGTRLSVL.

This sequence joins TRBV2 and TRBJ2-7; TCRdb returns TRBD1, unconfirmable since there is no DNA. The V gene's germline CDR1 is SNHLY and CDR2 FYNNEI. The CDR3 spans 12 residues. The CDR3 sequence: CASSTTGLAPLF.

The chain carries TRBV9 and TRBJ1-2; TCRdb's D call, TRBD1, is unchecked because there is no DNA. This CDR3 has 17 residues. Germline CDR1 and CDR2: SGDLS and YYNGEE. CDR3 protein: CASSVSGTGTFNYGYTF.

The chain couples TRBV5-1 to TRBJ2-7. The germline V gene encodes CDR1 SGHRS and CDR2 YFSETQ. This CDR3 has 13 amino acids. The CDR3 loop reads CASSLERNYEQYF.

Frequency places this clonotype as medium-sized (0.01 to 0.1%). The V and J genes are TRBV6-4 and TRBJ2-3; the D call from TCRdb, TRBD2, cannot be confirmed without DNA. This CDR3 contains 16 residues. The germline V gene encodes CDR1 MRHNA and CDR2 SNTAGT. CDR3 loop: CASSEAAGGSTDTQYF.

The V and J genes are TRBV4-1 and TRBJ2-1; with no DNA, the TCRdb D assignment of TRBD1 cannot be verified. There are 14 residues in the CDR3. CDR1 is MGHRA, CDR2 YSYEKL, per germline. This chain's CDR3 is CASSHGNGGNEQFF.